These 8 T cell receptor beta chains came from one sample sequenced in a study of OX40 agonist ivuxolimab in advanced cancers. Sequencing used immunoSEQ multiplex PCR; TCRdb keeps in-frame clones, though not all of them. Seen here are 41,000 or so clones, approximately 86% observed once, and the top ten hold under 40%. Material: CD4+ or CD8+ T cells sorted from blood, obtained in a trial of the OX40 agonist ivuxolimab. The receptors stem from an adult with an advanced solid tumor such as melanoma, head and neck, liver or kidney cancer.

V gene TRBV7-3 combines with J gene TRBJ2-2, with TRBD1 matching over 7 bases. Germline CDR1 is SGHTA and CDR2 is FQGTGA. Trimming took 5 bases from V and 4 from J; bases not matched to a gene: 7. The CDR3 totals 15 residues. CDR3 region: CASSKTGIVTGELFF. The CDR3 nucleotides are TGTGCCAGCAGCAAGACAGGGATCGTCACCGGGGAGCTGTTTTTT.

The J gene is TRBJ2-7, the V gene TRBV14; possible D gene TRBD2, 5 bases. CDR3 length equals 14 residues. Per germline, CDR1 SGHDN and CDR2 FVKESK. V dropped 0 bases and J dropped 2 bases, with 8 bases sitting between them. CDR3 residues: CASSQDRGTYEQYF. The CDR3 nucleotides are TGTGCCAGCAGCCAAGATCGGGGAACCTACGAGCAGTACTTC. Full variable domain (rest looked up from reference TRBV14 and TRBJ2-7): EAGVTQFPSHSVIEKGQTVTLRCDPISGHDNLYWYRRVMGKEIKFLLHFVKESKQDESGMPNNRFLAERTGGTYSTLKVQPAELEDSGVYFCASSQDRGTYEQYFGPGTRLTVT.

The chain is built from TRBV18 and TRBJ2-1, with D hard to call. Trimming removed 4 bases at V and 2 bases at J, with 12 bases between. The CDR3 length is 15 residues. Germline V CDR1 and CDR2: KGHSH, LQKENI. The chain's CDR3 is CASSRLEYPYNEQFF. The CDR3, as DNA: TGTGCCAGCTCACGCCTAGAATACCCCTACAATGAGCAGTTCTTC.

V usage is TRBV5-1 and J usage is TRBJ2-7, with 12 bases identical to TRBD2. This CDR3 is built from 16 residues. CDR1 and CDR2 from the germline V gene are SGHRS and YFSETQ. The V segment lost 4 bases and the J segment 1 base; nucleotides outside the gene matches: 6. The CDR3 spells CASSVTSGGGSYEQYF. In DNA form, the CDR3 reads TGCGCCAGCAGCGTGACTAGCGGGGGTGGTTCCTACGAGCAGTACTTC.

This chain connects TRBV7-9 to TRBJ1-5; 7 bases align to TRBD1. This CDR3 region has 12 residues. Per the germline V gene, CDR1 is SEHNR and CDR2 is FQNEAQ (reference sequence). The trim removed 8 bases at V and 5 bases at J, leaving 3 bases unmatched. This CDR3 reads CASHRGDQPQHF. CDR3 in DNA: TGTGCCAGCCACAGGGGAGATCAGCCCCAGCATTTT.

V and J are TRBV18 and TRBJ2-6; a possible D gene is TRBD2 (6 bases). Germline V gene sequence: CDR1 KGHSH, CDR2 LQKENI. The V and J ends lost 1 base and 1 base respectively, with 8 bases between them. This CDR3 is built from 16 residues. The CDR3 DNA reads as TGTGCCAGCTCACCACAAGGGACTTCTGGGGCCAACGTCCTGACTTTC. It encodes CASSPQGTSGANVLTF.

The rearrangement joins TRBV5-4 to TRBJ2-5; possibly TRBD1 for D (5 bases). The length of the CDR3 is 14 residues. Deletions cut 0 bases from V and 4 bases from J, with 10 bases between. CDR1 and CDR2 from the germline V gene are SGHNT and YYREEE (reference sequence). The CDR3: CASSLEFRAETQYF. In DNA, the CDR3 is TGTGCCAGCAGCTTGGAATTCAGGGCAGAGACCCAGTACTTC.

This sequence joins TRBV18 and TRBJ2-3; no clear D. CDR1 is KGHSH and CDR2 is LQKENI in the germline V gene. This CDR3 has 17 residues. Between the trimmed V and J ends, which lost 0 bases and 2 bases, there was a span of 15 bases. CDR3 loop: CASSPPVSAGDTDTQYF. CDR3 sequence (DNA): TGTGCCAGCTCACCACCGGTGTCGGCCGGCGACACAGATACGCAGTATTTT. Complete variable domain (other parts from reference TRBV18 and TRBJ2-3): NAGVMQNPRHLVRRRGQEARLRCSPMKGHSHVYWYRQLPEEGLKFMVYLQKENIIDESGMPKERFSAEFPKEGPSILRIQQVVRGDSAAYFCASSPPVSAGDTDTQYFGPGTRLTVL.